This T cell receptor (beta chain) derives from a study of vaccination effects on CD4 cells after COVID-19. Comments on this clone: What it recognizes is unknown.

The germline V gene encodes CDR1 KGHDR and CDR2 SFDVKD. CDR3 size: 13 residues. The V end lost 10 bases, the J end lost 3 bases, and 13 bases lay between the germline ends. Sequencing followed a ViraFEST assay step that expanded antigen-specific CD4+ T cells with viral peptide pools. Subsequent to a culture period of about ten days, CD4+ T cells were isolated. The cohort was immunized with two doses of either the BNT162b2 or mRNA-1273 vaccine. Absence of prior SARS-CoV-2 infection characterized the vaccine recipients, who showed negative nucleocapsid antibodies. Half the medium was swapped for IL-2 medium on days 3 and 7. Clones were read by immunoSEQ multiplex PCR, and TCRdb kept only the in-frame ones, dropping some. The sample carries approximately 70,000 clones, around 81% recorded once.

Sequencing was performed on CD4+ T cells from PBMCs cultured with HCoV-229E spike peptides, taken after COVID-19 vaccination. The chain links TRBV24-1 to TRBJ2-3, with a tentative D call TRBD1 (5 bases). The sequence derives from a human donor who received a COVID-19 vaccine. CDR3 region: CATDQGGTDTQYF. As DNA, the CDR3 is TGTGCCACAGACCAGGGTGGGACAGATACGCAGTATTTT.